The sequence of this T cell receptor beta chain was determined in a study of blood T cells in healthy people across ages. Primed by a sample-barcoded 5' primer and a J-beta primer mix, a second PCR proceeded for roughly 6 to 12 cycles. In TCRdb, the 5' RACE reads were re-called with MiXCR into one record per CDR3 protein. The table shows approximately 900,000 distinct CDR3 sequences, with just under 30% occurring only once. The study isolated at least 6.5 million PBMCs from each sample. These data were also reused for a study on T cells of mothers and their children.

Sequencing was performed on blood. This TCR was recovered from a woman aged 40 to 50 in good health.

CDR3 protein: CATRSERFYNEQFF. In DNA form, the CDR3 reads TGTGCCACCCGGAGTGAGCGGTTCTACAATGAGCAGTTCTTC. The V and J genes are TRBV28 and TRBJ2-1, with D perhaps TRBD2 (5 bases). The CDR3 runs to 14 residues. Trimming took 10 bases from V and 3 from J, leaving 16 bases between them. In germline, CDR1 is MDHEN, CDR2 SYDVKM.